The 15 T cell receptor beta chains presented below share a single source sample, sequenced in a study of T-cell reconstitution after alpha-beta-depleted transplantation in children. Unique molecular identifiers were used to barcode this TCRbeta library. TCRdb reanalysed the PCR reads using MiXCR and keeps one entry per CDR3 protein. In the table there are 350,000 to 450,000 distinct CDR3 sequences, 13% of which are singletons. The sequencing here drew on PBMCs, taken from the stem cell graft. The receptors stem from a human donor who donated a stem cell graft to a child with Fanconi anemia.

This clonotype was counted at least ten times. The CDR3 protein is CASSLSITGNTIYF. The CDR3, as DNA: TGTGCCAGCAGCTTGTCCATAACTGGAAACACCATATATTTT. The chain has TRBV5-6 and TRBJ1-3, with D unresolved. V lost 1 base to trimming and J lost 2 bases, with 7 bases between them. CDR1 and CDR2 from the germline V gene are SGHDT and YYEEEE. CDR3 length: 14 residues. Full variable domain (remainder filled in from reference TRBV5-6 and TRBJ1-3): DAGVTQSPTHLIKTRGQQVTLRCSPKSGHDTVSWYQQALGQGPQFIFQYYEEEERQRGNFPDRFSGHQFPNYSSELNVNALLLGDSALYLCASSLSITGNTIYFGEGSWLTVV.

This clonotype occurred many times. The rearrangement joins TRBV5-1 to TRBJ2-3, with D perhaps matching TRBD2 (7 bases). CDR3 length: 14 residues. Germline CDR1 SGHRS, CDR2 YFSETQ. V dropped 5 bases and J dropped 2 bases, with 12 bases sitting between them. DNA for the CDR3: TGCGCCAGCAGAAAGGGGGGGACCACAGATACGCAGTATTTT. Translating gives CASRKGGTTDTQYF.

The chain is built from TRBV4-2 and TRBJ1-4, with a tentative D call TRBD1 (5 bases). Trimming left V 4 bases short and J 7 bases short, with 13 bases between. Germline CDR1 and CDR2: LGHNA and YNFKEQ. The CDR3 covers 14 residues. The DNA for the CDR3 is TGTGCCAGCAGCCCAGGGAGGTTGGGTGAAAAACTGTTTTTT. It codes for CASSPGRLGEKLFF.

The chain carries TRBV12-3 or TRBV12-4 and TRBJ2-5, with 7 bases lining up with TRBD1. V shed 7 bases, J shed 3 bases, and the junction held 8 bases outside the gene matches. This CDR3 is 14 amino acids long. CDR3 sequence reads: CASKQGSSKETQYF. CDR3 DNA sequence: TGTGCCAGCAAACAGGGGTCTTCTAAAGAGACCCAGTACTTC.

In its sample, this clonotype was seen many times. The chain recombines TRBV3-1 with TRBJ2-5; D not resolved. The germline V gene has CDR1 LGHDT and CDR2 YNNKEL (reference sequence). The CDR3 extends over 14 amino acids. Trimming removed 0 bases at V and 5 bases at J, with 10 bases between. The CDR3, as DNA: TGTGCCAGCAGCCAAGATCTTGGGTTGGAGACCCAGTACTTC. Protein product: CASSQDLGLETQYF.

The rearrangement joins TRBV6-2 or TRBV6-3 to TRBJ1-5; TRBD1 matches at 9 bases. Losses at the gene ends were 6 bases for V and 9 bases for J; bases not matched to a gene: 9. Germline CDR1 reads MNHEY; CDR2 reads SVGEGT. The CDR3 is made up of 14 amino acids. The DNA of the CDR3 is TGTGCCAGCAGCCTCCGGGACAGGGTTCGGCCCCAGCATTTT. This codes for CASSLRDRVRPQHF.

This clonotype was seen a handful of times. The V and J genes are TRBV20-1 and TRBJ2-1; 9 bases are shared with TRBD1. Unmatched junction bases numbered 7, after V lost 5 bases and J lost 14 bases. CDR1 is DFQATT and CDR2 is SNEGSKA in the germline V gene (reference sequence). The CDR3 sequence is 11 residues long. The chain's CDR3 is CSARQGGVEFF. The DNA of the CDR3 is TGCAGTGCTCGACAGGGGGGAGTGGAGTTCTTC.

This clonotype was picked up a small number of times. This rearrangement joins TRBV4-1 to TRBJ2-2, with D perhaps TRBD1 (5 bases). Germline CDR1 and CDR2: MGHRA and YSYEKL. V lost 0 bases and J lost 0, with 11 bases in between. The CDR3 spans 17 residues. CDR3 DNA: TGCGCCAGCAGCCAAGACTTAGGGGAAACGAACACCGGGGAGCTGTTTTTT. Its translation: CASSQDLGETNTGELFF.

This clonotype turned up a few times. The rearrangement joins TRBV2 to TRBJ2-5; perhaps TRBD1 as D (6 bases). Germline V gives CDR1 SNHLY, CDR2 FYNNEI. The CDR3 totals 13 residues. V dropped 6 bases and J dropped 7 bases, with 15 bases sitting between them. Here the CDR3 reads CASRQQGRPTQYF. DNA for the CDR3: TGTGCCAGCAGACAACAGGGACGCCCGACCCAGTACTTC.

This clonotype was observed a few times. The chain recombines TRBV5-1 with TRBJ1-1, with D unresolved. V lost 1 base to trimming and J lost 5 bases, with 12 bases between them. CDR3 length: 14 amino acids. CDR1 SGHRS and CDR2 YFSETQ come from the germline V gene. CDR3 region: CASSLMPVGTEAFF. The CDR3 nucleotides are TGCGCCAGCAGCTTGATGCCGGTTGGTACTGAAGCTTTCTTT.

The chain carries TRBV20-1 and TRBJ1-1; no firm D call. There are 14 residues in the CDR3. From germline, CDR1 is DFQATT and CDR2 SNEGSKA (reference sequence). V was cut by 2 bases and J by 1 base, with 11 bases left in between. The CDR3 is CSARTKISNTEAFF. CDR3 bases: TGCAGTGCTAGAACAAAAATTTCGAACACTGAAGCTTTCTTT.

This clonotype was counted only a few times. The V call is TRBV5-1, the J call TRBJ1-1; 7 positions agree with TRBD1. Germline V gene sequence: CDR1 SGHRS, CDR2 YFSETQ. This CDR3 has 16 residues. Trimming took 4 bases from V and 1 from J; bases not matched to a gene: 10. DNA for the CDR3: TGCGCCAGCAGCCCTAGACAGGGTGGAAAGAACACTGAAGCTTTCTTT. Its translation is CASSPRQGGKNTEAFF.

This clonotype was seen repeatedly, ten times or more. The chain combines TRBV3-1 with TRBJ2-7; 8 bases are a match to TRBD1. Germline V gene sequence: CDR1 LGHDT, CDR2 YNNKEL (reference sequence). J gave up 2 bases and V 4 bases, and 1 base lay outside the gene matches. CDR3 length: 13 amino acids. The CDR3 loop is CASSRTGTYEQYV. As DNA, the CDR3 is TGTGCCAGCAGCCGGACAGGGACCTACGAGCAGTACGTC.

The chain is built from TRBV25-1 and TRBJ2-1, with D maybe TRBD2 (5 bases). V lost 7 bases, J lost 6 bases, and 19 bases lay in between. There are 15 residues in the CDR3. Germline V gives CDR1 MGHDK, CDR2 SYGVNS. The CDR3 nucleotides read TGTGCCAGCACCCCTCAGCGGACCCGAAGCAATGAGCAGTTCTTC. Amino acid sequence: CASTPQRTRSNEQFF.

This chain links TRBV12-3 or TRBV12-4 with TRBJ2-7; D ambiguous. The length of the CDR3 is 14 residues. Trimming removed 5 bases at V and 1 base at J, with 12 bases between. The CDR3 region is CASSPYRKSYEQYF. The CDR3 nucleotides are TGTGCCAGCAGTCCGTACAGAAAATCCTACGAGCAGTACTTC.